This T cell receptor (beta chain) was profiled in a study of T cell repertoires in cytomegalovirus infection. This clonotype was seen just once. Antigen unknown. With a much larger clone just one base away, this may be a read error. MiXCR, run by TCRdb on the reads, gives a single entry per CDR3 protein. The profile shows approximately 910,000 distinct CDR3 sequences, approximately 31% of them singletons. Germline CDR1 reads SEHNR; CDR2 reads FQNEAQ (reference sequence). The V segment lost 8 bases and the J segment 11 bases; nucleotides outside the gene matches: 20. The CDR3 has 16 residues. The TCR comes from a human donor in good health (CMV status not recorded). Some clones in this sample may be carry-over from other donors' samples. The input for sequencing was cultured CD8+ T cells from PBMCs, taken from culture after CMV antigen stimulation. This chain joins TRBV7-9 and TRBJ1-3, with TRBD1 matching over 8 bases. The CDR3 is CASGRRDRTARASIYF. The CDR3, as DNA: TGTGCCAGCGGCCGAAGGGACAGGACAGCCCGGGCGTCCATATATTTT.